These 6 T cell receptor beta chains were sequenced from one sample in a study of T cell clonality in common variable immunodeficiency. Regarding the study as a whole: Fewer deletions and N-nucleotide insertions were reportedly seen in common variable immunodeficiency TCR beta sequences.

Their recognized antigens are unknown. Assay used: immunoSEQ multiplex PCR; TCRdb lists only in-frame clones, some missing. The sample has some 16,000 clones, none seen only once. Material: peripheral blood mononuclear cells. All receptors come from a human donor with common variable immunodeficiency.

In its sample, this clone is medium-sized. The observed sequence ends 3 residues before the CDR3 terminus, with the missing tail filled in from the germline J gene. V gene TRBV30 combines with J gene TRBJ1-5, with 10 bases fitting TRBD1. Germline assignment: CDR1 GTSNPN and CDR2 SVGIG (reference sequence). CDR3 size: 14 residues. V was clipped by 5 bases and J by 6 bases; unmatched bases: 7. The CDR3 bases that were read are TGTGCCTGGGCGGACAGGGGGTTGGGTCAGCCC. Amino acid sequence: CAWADRGLGQP. The full CDR3 is CAWADRGLGQPQHF.

This clone was seen many times. The read finishes 3 residues shy of the CDR3 end, and the germline J gene is used to complete it. The chain has TRBV4-2 and TRBJ2-5, with 9 bases matching TRBD2. CDR1 and CDR2 from the germline V gene are LGHNA and YNFKEQ. J gave up 4 bases and V 0 bases, and 3 bases lay outside the gene matches. CDR3 size: 15 residues. CDR3 DNA (partial): TGTGCCAGCAGCCAAGATCGGCGGGGGGGAGAGACC. Amino acid sequence: CASSQDRRGGET. The entire CDR3 reads CASSQDRRGGETQYF.

This clone was picked up a small number of times. The read comes to an end 3 residues before the CDR3 does, leaving the germline J gene to fill in the end. The chain recombines TRBV19 with TRBJ1-6; a weak D match, TRBD1 (5 bases). CDR3 length: 14 residues. The V and J ends lost 2 bases and 10 bases respectively, with 12 bases between them. The germline gives CDR1 LNHDA, CDR2 SQIVND (reference sequence). The CDR3 bases that were read are TGTGCCAGTAGTATAAGGGGCAAGGACTCACCC. Translating gives CASSIRGKDSP. The whole CDR3 protein reads CASSIRGKDSPLHF. Using reference TRBV19 and TRBJ1-6 for the parts outside the CDR3, the full variable domain is DGGITQSPKYLFRKEGQNVTLSCEQNLNHDAMYWYRQDPGQGLRLIYYSQIVNDFQKGDIAEGYSVSREKKESFPLTVTSAQKNPTAFYLCASSIRGKDSPLHFGNGTRLTVT.

Many counts were recorded for this clone. CDR3 bases read: TGTGCCAGCAGCTTAGCATCGGGGAGGACTGAA. Its translation: CASSLASGRTE. The entire CDR3 protein is CASSLASGRTEAFF. V and J are TRBV7-9 and TRBJ1-1; D uncertain. The read halts 3 residues ahead of the CDR3 end, with the missing end drawn from the germline J gene. Per the germline V gene, CDR1 is SEHNR and CDR2 is FQNEAQ (reference sequence). V was cut by 0 bases and J by 5 bases, with 10 bases left in between. CDR3 size: 14 residues.

This clone was recorded a few times. The sequence runs out 3 residues before the end of the CDR3; the remainder is reconstructed from the germline J gene. V and J are TRBV19 and TRBJ1-3; 9 bases map to TRBD1. CDR3 size: 15 residues. Trimming took 8 bases from V and 3 from J; bases not matched to a gene: 8. The germline gives CDR1 LNHDA, CDR2 SQIVND (reference sequence). CDR3 DNA, as far as it was read: TGTGCCAGTCGGTTTACAGGGGGCGGTGGAAACACC. Amino acid sequence: CASRFTGGGGNT. The CDR3 in its entirety is CASRFTGGGGNTIYF.

By frequency in the sample, this clone is medium-sized. The sequenced fragment ends 3 residues before the CDR3 boundary, so the rest is inferred from the germline J gene. The genes are TRBV30 and TRBJ1-5, with D unclear. The V gene's germline CDR1 is GTSNPN and CDR2 SVGIG (reference sequence). Trimming took 0 bases from V and 4 from J, leaving 7 bases between them. This CDR3 spans 13 amino acids. The DNA read from the CDR3 is TGTGCCTGGAGTGTGGGCAGGAATCAGCCC. This encodes CAWSVGRNQP. The whole CDR3 protein is CAWSVGRNQPQHF.